A single sample gave rise to the 20 T cell receptor beta chains below, sequenced in a study of human T cells and chemical hapten exposure. Stated time point: pre-sensitization, week 0. Treatment given: therapeutic diphenylcyclopropenone sensitization with weekly scalp DPC. Via MiXCR, TCRdb re-called the RACE reads, giving one row per CDR3 protein. The table shows about 260,000 distinct CDR3 sequences, with more than 6.5% occurring only once. Here the sequenced sample was whole blood, taken in connection with sensitization to the hapten diphenylcyclopropenone (DPC). These receptors were obtained from a middle-aged woman with alopecia areata. Some clones in this sample may be carry-over from other donors' samples.

In its sample, this clonotype was seen many times. CDR3 residues: CASSLGDRTQYF. In DNA, the CDR3 is TGTGCCAGCAGCTTAGGGGATCGGACGCAGTATTTT. The chain couples TRBV7-9 to TRBJ2-3; no firm D call. Germline assignment: CDR1 SEHNR and CDR2 FQNEAQ (reference sequence). V lost 1 base to trimming and J lost 9 bases, with 8 bases between them. The CDR3 runs 12 residues.

V gene TRBV9 combines with J gene TRBJ2-7; D unclear. From germline, CDR1 is SGDLS and CDR2 YYNGEE. CDR3 length equals 14 residues. The germline V and J ends were trimmed by 0 bases and 2 bases, with 9 bases remaining between them. The CDR3: CASSVGGRAYEQYF. CDR3 nucleotide sequence: TGTGCCAGCAGCGTAGGGGGAAGGGCCTACGAGCAGTACTTC.

This clonotype has only a few counts. The chain joins TRBV7-2 to TRBJ2-2; 10 bases line up with TRBD2. Germline-derived CDR1 and CDR2 are SGHTA and FQGNSA. The junction had 8 bases not matched to a gene; V was cut back by 1 base and J by 0 bases. The CDR3 is 19 residues long. Here the CDR3 DNA reads TGTGCCAGCAGCTTAGTTTGGGCTAGCGGGAGTCCGAACACCGGGGAGCTGTTTTTT. As protein: CASSLVWASGSPNTGELFF.

The V gene is TRBV7-2, the J gene TRBJ2-5, with a possible D match to TRBD2 (6 bases). The germline V gene encodes CDR1 SGHTA and CDR2 FQGNSA. This CDR3 comprises 16 residues. With 1 base removed from V and 1 base from J, the gap between germline ends came to 13 bases. The CDR3 loop is CASSLGAGLSQETQYF. CDR3 in DNA: TGTGCCAGCAGCTTAGGGGCGGGGCTGAGCCAAGAGACCCAGTACTTC.

The chain couples TRBV5-1 to TRBJ2-3; TRBD1 is a possible D gene (8 bases). This CDR3 comprises 16 residues. The V end was cut by 4 bases, the J end by 4 bases, with 19 bases between. Germline V gene data show CDR1 as SGHRS and CDR2 as YFSETQ. Written as DNA, the CDR3 is TGCGCCAGCAGCCAGCCACAGGGGGGGATTGCAGATACGCAGTATTTT. This sequence encodes CASSQPQGGIADTQYF.

The rearrangement links TRBV5-5 to TRBJ2-1, with a possible D match to TRBD2 (6 bases). The CDR3 spans 15 residues. Germline CDR1 and CDR2: SGHKS and YYEKEE (reference sequence). V was trimmed by 4 bases and J by 4 bases, leaving 15 bases between them. CDR3 coding DNA: TGTGCCAGCAGCGGGGAGGCAGATCTATACAATGAGCAGTTCTTC. Protein product: CASSGEADLYNEQFF.

The chain uses TRBV13 and TRBJ2-7, with D tentatively TRBD1 (6 bases). The germline V gene encodes CDR1 PRHDT and CDR2 FYEKMQ (reference sequence). Deletions cut 6 bases from V and 2 bases from J, with 20 bases between. The CDR3 contains 16 residues. Here the CDR3 reads CASRRPGTLGAYEQYF. CDR3 DNA sequence: TGTGCCAGCAGACGTCCCGGGACACTGGGGGCCTACGAGCAGTACTTC.

This clonotype was observed once. This rearrangement joins TRBV18 to TRBJ2-7, with no clear D. V was clipped by 0 bases and J by 4 bases, with 10 bases between them. Per the germline V gene, CDR1 is KGHSH and CDR2 is LQKENI. This CDR3 region has 14 residues. The DNA of the CDR3 is TGTGCCAGCTCACCACCGTATAACGTGTACGAGCAGTACTTC. As protein: CASSPPYNVYEQYF.

This clonotype was observed a handful of times. The V and J genes are TRBV5-8 and TRBJ2-2; D gene unclear. The ends were cut back, 4 bases at V and 1 base at J, with 8 bases in the middle. Germline loops: CDR1 SGHTS, CDR2 YDEGEE. The CDR3 sequence is 14 residues long. The CDR3 sequence: CASSTMVNTGELFF. Here the CDR3 DNA reads TGTGCCAGCAGCACCATGGTGAACACCGGGGAGCTGTTTTTT.

The rearrangement joins TRBV28 to TRBJ1-2; D remains unclear. The V gene's germline CDR1 is MDHEN and CDR2 SYDVKM. V was trimmed by 3 bases and J by 4 bases, leaving 9 bases between them. The CDR3 is 13 residues long. The DNA for the CDR3 is TGTGCCAGCAGTTTGCCCACCTTCTATGGCTACACCTTC. Translated: CASSLPTFYGYTF.

This clonotype was detected only a few times. The rearrangement uses TRBV3-1 and TRBJ2-2; D perhaps matches TRBD2 (5 bases). This CDR3 has 16 residues. Germline loops: CDR1 LGHDT, CDR2 YNNKEL (reference sequence). Trimming left V 4 bases short and J 6 bases short, with 18 bases between. The CDR3 nucleotides are TGTGCCAGCAGCCCGAGACATAGCGCCGGGCCCGGGGAGCTGTTTTTT. It specifies CASSPRHSAGPGELFF.

The CDR3 sequence: CASSQDRGGTDTQYF. As DNA, the CDR3 is TGCGCCAGCAGCCAAGATCGTGGGGGCACAGATACGCAGTATTTT. This sequence joins TRBV4-3 and TRBJ2-3; D is unclear. V lost 0 bases and J lost 1, with 8 bases in between. Germline CDR1 and CDR2: LGHNA and YSLEER. The CDR3 loop spans 15 amino acids.

The chain employs TRBV20-1 and TRBJ1-5, with D possibly TRBD1 on 5 matching bases. The V end was cut by 3 bases, the J end by 2 bases, with 11 bases between. Germline V gives CDR1 DFQATT, CDR2 SNEGSKA (reference sequence). This CDR3 region has 14 residues. The CDR3 coding sequence is TGCAGTGCTAGGTCAGGGAATCGCAATCAGCCCCAGCATTTT. Protein sequence: CSARSGNRNQPQHF.

This clonotype was seen many times. This chain joins TRBV12-3 or TRBV12-4 and TRBJ2-1; possible D gene TRBD2, 5 bases. The CDR3 consists of 13 residues. V dropped 6 bases and J dropped 5 bases, with 11 bases sitting between them. The CDR3 DNA is TGTGCCAGCAGCCGCACTAGGGACAATGAGCAGTTCTTC. It yields the protein CASSRTRDNEQFF.

This chain joins TRBV29-1 and TRBJ2-1; D perhaps matches TRBD1 (5 bases). V lost 8 bases to trimming and J lost 5 bases, with 13 bases between them. In germline, CDR1 is SQVTM, CDR2 ANQGSEA. This CDR3 has 12 amino acids. The CDR3 region is CSSLTEHNEQFF. CDR3 coding DNA: TGCAGCTCCTTGACAGAACACAATGAGCAGTTCTTC.

This chain uses TRBV6-2 or TRBV6-3 with TRBJ2-1; 8 nucleotides agree with TRBD1. J gave up 7 bases and V 7 bases, and 15 bases lay outside the gene matches. CDR1 is MNHEY, CDR2 SVGEGT, per germline. The CDR3 loop spans 16 amino acids. CDR3 residues: CASKTPGQGNGNEQFF. The CDR3 DNA reads TGTGCCAGCAAAACCCCTGGACAGGGTAATGGAAATGAGCAGTTCTTC.

The rearrangement uses TRBV24-1 and TRBJ1-1; 9 nucleotides agree with TRBD1. The CDR3 is 14 residues long. Germline V gene lookup returns CDR1 KGHDR and CDR2 SFDVKD. J lost 1 base, V lost 7 bases, and 3 bases had no gene match. The CDR3 DNA sequence: TGTGCCACCAGACCGGGACAGGGGAACACTGAAGCTTTCTTT. It is translated as CATRPGQGNTEAFF.

This chain joins TRBV5-1 and TRBJ2-2, with D possibly being TRBD2 (5 bases). The CDR3 sequence is 17 residues long. From germline, CDR1 is SGHRS and CDR2 YFSETQ. The germline V and J ends were trimmed by 0 bases and 0 bases, with 12 bases remaining between them. The CDR3 loop reads CASSLAYGGPNTGELFF. Here the CDR3 DNA reads TGCGCCAGCAGCTTGGCCTACGGAGGACCGAACACCGGGGAGCTGTTTTTT.

This clonotype has only a few counts. This chain joins TRBV29-1 and TRBJ2-2; D gene uncertain. The CDR3 contains 16 residues. The germline V and J ends were trimmed by 0 bases and 2 bases, with 13 bases remaining between them. Germline V lookup: CDR1 SQVTM, CDR2 ANQGSEA. CDR3 bases: TGCAGCGTTGAAGACACTGAGACAACCAACACCGGGGAGCTGTTTTTT. Its translation is CSVEDTETTNTGELFF.

This clonotype was observed a handful of times. The V gene is TRBV7-2, the J gene TRBJ1-5; D gene uncertain. Trimming took 2 bases from V and 7 from J, leaving 9 bases between them. CDR3 length equals 13 residues. Germline CDR1 SGHTA, CDR2 FQGNSA. The CDR3 sequence: CASSLLRAQPQHF. DNA for the CDR3: TGTGCCAGCAGCTTACTTCGAGCGCAGCCCCAGCATTTT.